Shown below are 3 T cell receptor beta chains from a single sample sequenced in a study of shared clonotypes between healthy human individuals. CD45RO negativity and positive selection for CCR7 defined naive CD8 cells, a population that excluded terminally differentiated effector memory CD45RA+ cells. Profiled with immunoSEQ multiplex PCR; TCRdb holds only in-frame clones, not every one. Among 2 million to 2.5 million clones, around 93% were seen once, and the ten largest hold more than 1.5%. The sample consisted of naive CD8+ T cells from PBMCs. The receptors were gathered from a young man in good health. Some clones in this sample may be carry-over from other donors' samples.

The V call is TRBV9, the J call TRBJ1-2, with no clear D. Germline-derived CDR1 and CDR2 are SGDLS and YYNGEE. The length of the CDR3 is 18 residues. Trimming pared 0 bases from V and 4 bases from J, leaving 22 bases between. CDR3 sequence: CASSVAARLAGSGYGYTF. CDR3 nucleotide sequence: TGTGCCAGCAGCGTAGCTGCCCGACTAGCGGGAAGCGGCTATGGCTACACCTTC.

The chain carries TRBV30 and TRBJ2-1; D call uncertain. This CDR3 contains 11 residues. Per germline, CDR1 GTSNPN and CDR2 SVGIG (reference sequence). Trimming took 4 bases from V and 9 from J, leaving 10 bases between them. The CDR3 region has the DNA TGTGCCTGGATCCGAGGCATTGAGCAGTTCTTC. It codes for CAWIRGIEQFF.

The chain couples TRBV11-2 to TRBJ1-3, with D unresolved. CDR1 SGHAT and CDR2 FQNNGV come from the germline V gene. Trimming took off 2 bases at V and 7 bases at J, with 15 bases between the two ends. The length of the CDR3 is 15 residues. The CDR3 nucleotides are TGTGCCAGCAGCTTATCGCACCGTTTGGGGAACACCATATATTTT. The encoded protein is CASSLSHRLGNTIYF.